This T cell receptor beta chain was recovered during a study of blood T cell repertoires in COVID-19. About the study: Material from acute and convalescent COVID-19 was sourced from the United States, Italy and Spain.

There are 13 residues in the CDR3. V was clipped by 2 bases and J by 6 bases, with 9 bases between them. From germline, CDR1 is SGDLS and CDR2 YYNGEE. In the source study's methods: Reference gene primer amplification gave nucleated cell count estimates. This table comes from immunoSEQ multiplex PCR, and its TCRdb copy is limited to in-frame clones, with some not included. The DNA was the basis for D and trimming; V, J and clone size are from that table. The sample lists about 210,000 clones, 83% occurring once. This clone was counted ten times or more. Sequencing was done on a sample of peripheral blood. The J gene is TRBJ2-1, the V gene TRBV9; a weak D match, TRBD2 (5 bases). The sequence derives from a woman aged 40 to 50 with active or convalescent COVID-19. CDR3: CASSVGDVNEQFF. Written as DNA, the CDR3 is TGTGCCAGCAGCGTCGGGGATGTCAATGAGCAGTTCTTC.